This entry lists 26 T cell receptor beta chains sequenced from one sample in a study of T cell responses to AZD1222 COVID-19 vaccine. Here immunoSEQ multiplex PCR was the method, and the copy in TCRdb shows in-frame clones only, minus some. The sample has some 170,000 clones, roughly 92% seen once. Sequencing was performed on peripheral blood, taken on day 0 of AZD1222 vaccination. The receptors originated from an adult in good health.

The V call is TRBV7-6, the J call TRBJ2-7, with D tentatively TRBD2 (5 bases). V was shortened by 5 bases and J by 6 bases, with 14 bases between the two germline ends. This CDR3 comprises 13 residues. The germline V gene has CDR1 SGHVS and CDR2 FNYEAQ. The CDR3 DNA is TGTGCCAGCAGCCCCTCCCCTAGCTTCGAGCAGTACTTC. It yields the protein CASSPSPSFEQYF.

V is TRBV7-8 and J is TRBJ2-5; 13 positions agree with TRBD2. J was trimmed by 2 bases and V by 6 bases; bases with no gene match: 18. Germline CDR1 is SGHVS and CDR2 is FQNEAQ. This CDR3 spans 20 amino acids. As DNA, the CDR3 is TGTGCCAGCAGTCGCTCAGGGGGACTAGCGGGACCCAGATTTCAAGAGACCCAGTACTTC. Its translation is CASSRSGGLAGPRFQETQYF.

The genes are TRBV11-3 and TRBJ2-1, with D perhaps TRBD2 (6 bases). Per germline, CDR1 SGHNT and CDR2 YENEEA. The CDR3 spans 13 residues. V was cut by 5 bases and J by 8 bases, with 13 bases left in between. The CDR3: CASSHGSGDEQFF. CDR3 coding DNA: TGTGCCAGCAGCCACGGGAGCGGCGATGAGCAGTTCTTC.

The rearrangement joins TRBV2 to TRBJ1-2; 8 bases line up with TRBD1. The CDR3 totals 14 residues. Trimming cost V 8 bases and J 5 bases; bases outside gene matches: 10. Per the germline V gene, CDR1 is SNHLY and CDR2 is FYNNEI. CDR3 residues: CASGQGVIGYGYTF. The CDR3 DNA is TGTGCCAGCGGACAGGGTGTGATAGGGTATGGCTACACCTTC.

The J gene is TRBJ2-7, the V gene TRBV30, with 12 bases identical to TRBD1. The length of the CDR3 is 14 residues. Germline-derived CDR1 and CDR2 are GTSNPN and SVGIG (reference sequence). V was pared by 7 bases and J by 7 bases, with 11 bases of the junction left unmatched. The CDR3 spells CAYYRDRGLKEQYF. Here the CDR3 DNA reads TGTGCCTATTACCGGGACAGGGGGCTGAAGGAGCAGTACTTC.

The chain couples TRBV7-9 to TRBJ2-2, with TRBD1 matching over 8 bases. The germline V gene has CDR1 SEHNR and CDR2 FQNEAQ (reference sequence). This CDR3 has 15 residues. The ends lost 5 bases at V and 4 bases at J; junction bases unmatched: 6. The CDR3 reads CASSLRGPSTGELFF. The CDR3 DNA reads TGTGCCAGCAGCCTCAGGGGGCCTAGCACCGGGGAGCTGTTTTTT.

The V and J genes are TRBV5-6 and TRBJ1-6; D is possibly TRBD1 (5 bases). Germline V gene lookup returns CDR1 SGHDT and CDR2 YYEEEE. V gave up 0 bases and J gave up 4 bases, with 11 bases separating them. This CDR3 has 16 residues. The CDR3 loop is CASSLEGQGYNSPLHF. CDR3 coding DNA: TGTGCCAGCAGCTTGGAAGGCCAGGGATATAATTCACCCCTCCACTTT.

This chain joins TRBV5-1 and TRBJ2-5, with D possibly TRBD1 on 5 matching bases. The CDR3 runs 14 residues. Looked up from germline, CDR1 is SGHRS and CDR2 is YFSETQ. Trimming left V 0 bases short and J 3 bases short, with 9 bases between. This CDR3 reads CASSLGREKETQYF. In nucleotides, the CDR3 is TGCGCCAGCAGCTTGGGCAGGGAAAAAGAGACCCAGTACTTC.

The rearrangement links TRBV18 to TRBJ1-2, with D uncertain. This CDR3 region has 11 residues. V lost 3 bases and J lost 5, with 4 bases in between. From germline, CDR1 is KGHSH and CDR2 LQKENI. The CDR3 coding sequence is TGTGCCAGCTCACCCGGGTATGGCTACACCTTC. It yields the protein CASSPGYGYTF.

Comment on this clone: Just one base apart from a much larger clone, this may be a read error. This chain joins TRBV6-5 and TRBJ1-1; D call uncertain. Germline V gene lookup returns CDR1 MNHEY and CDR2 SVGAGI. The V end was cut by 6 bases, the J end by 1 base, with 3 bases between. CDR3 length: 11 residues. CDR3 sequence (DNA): TGTGCCAGCAGAGGGAACACTGAAGCTTTCTTT. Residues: CASRGNTEAFF.

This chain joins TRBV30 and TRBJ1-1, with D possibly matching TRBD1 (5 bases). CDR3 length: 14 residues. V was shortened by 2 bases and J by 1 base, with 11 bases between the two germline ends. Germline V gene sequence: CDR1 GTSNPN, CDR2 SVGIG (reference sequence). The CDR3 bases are TGTGCCTGGAGTTGGGGCAGTGGGAACACTGAAGCTTTCTTT. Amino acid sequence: CAWSWGSGNTEAFF. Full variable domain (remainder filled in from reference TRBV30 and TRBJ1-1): SQTIHQWPATLVQPVGSPLSLECTVEGTSNPNLYWYRQAAGRGLQLLFYSVGIGQISSEVPQNLSASRPQDRQFILSSKKLLLSDSGFYLCAWSWGSGNTEAFFGQGTRLTVV.

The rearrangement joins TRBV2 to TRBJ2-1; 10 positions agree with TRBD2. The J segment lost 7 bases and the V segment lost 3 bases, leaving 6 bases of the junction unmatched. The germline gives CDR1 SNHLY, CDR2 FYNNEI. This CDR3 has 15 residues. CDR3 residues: CASSERTSGRNEQFF. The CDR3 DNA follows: TGTGCCAGCAGTGAGAGGACTAGCGGAAGGAATGAGCAGTTCTTC.

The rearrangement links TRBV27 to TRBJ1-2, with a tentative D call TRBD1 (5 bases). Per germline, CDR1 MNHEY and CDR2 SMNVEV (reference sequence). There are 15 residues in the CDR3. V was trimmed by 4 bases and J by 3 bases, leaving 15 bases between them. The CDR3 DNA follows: TGTGCCAGCAGTTCTCTTCCCGGGACTTACTATGGCTACACCTTC. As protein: CASSSLPGTYYGYTF.

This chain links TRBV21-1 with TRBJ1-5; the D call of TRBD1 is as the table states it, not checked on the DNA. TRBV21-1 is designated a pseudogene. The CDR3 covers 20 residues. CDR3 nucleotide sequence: TGTGCCAGCAGCAAATGCTGGGGAATTAAGTCGACAGTTAGCAATCAGCCCCAGCATTTT. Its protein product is CASSKCWGIKSTVSNQPQHF.

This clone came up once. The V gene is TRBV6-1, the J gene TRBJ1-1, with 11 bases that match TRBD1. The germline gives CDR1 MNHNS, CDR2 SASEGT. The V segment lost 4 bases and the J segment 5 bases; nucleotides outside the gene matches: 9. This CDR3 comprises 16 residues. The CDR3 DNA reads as TGTGCCAGCAGTGTCGGGACAGGGGGTATGAGGACTGAAGCTTTCTTT. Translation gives CASSVGTGGMRTEAFF.

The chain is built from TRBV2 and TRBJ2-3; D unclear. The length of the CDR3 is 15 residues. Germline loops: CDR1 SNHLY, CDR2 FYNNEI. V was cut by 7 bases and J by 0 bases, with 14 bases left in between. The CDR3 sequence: CASTGSRASTDTQYF. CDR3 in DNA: TGTGCCAGCACTGGCAGTCGTGCTAGCACAGATACGCAGTATTTT.

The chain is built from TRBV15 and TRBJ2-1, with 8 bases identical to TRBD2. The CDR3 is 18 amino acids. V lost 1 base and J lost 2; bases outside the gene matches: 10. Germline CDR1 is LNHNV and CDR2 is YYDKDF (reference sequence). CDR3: CATSRGLGSGDTYNEQFF. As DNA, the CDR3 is TGTGCCACCAGCAGAGGGTTGGGTAGCGGGGATACCTACAATGAGCAGTTCTTC. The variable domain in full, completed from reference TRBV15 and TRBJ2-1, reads DAMVIQNPRYQVTQFGKPVTLSCSQTLNHNVMYWYQQKSSQAPKLLFHYYDKDFNNEADTPDNFQSRRPNTSFCFLDIRSPGLGDTAMYLCATSRGLGSGDTYNEQFFGPGTRLTVL.

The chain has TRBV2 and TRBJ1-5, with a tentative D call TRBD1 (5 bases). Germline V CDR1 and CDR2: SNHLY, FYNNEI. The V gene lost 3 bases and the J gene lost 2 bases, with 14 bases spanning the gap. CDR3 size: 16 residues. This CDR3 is CASSESVWGGNQPQHF. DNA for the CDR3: TGTGCCAGCAGTGAGTCGGTATGGGGGGGCAATCAGCCCCAGCATTTT.

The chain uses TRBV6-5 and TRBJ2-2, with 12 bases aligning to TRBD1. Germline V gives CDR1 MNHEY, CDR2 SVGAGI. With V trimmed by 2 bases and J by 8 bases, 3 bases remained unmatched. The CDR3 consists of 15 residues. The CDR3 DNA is TGTGCCAGCAGTTACAGGGACAGGGGGCGAGGGGAGCTGTTTTTT. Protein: CASSYRDRGRGELFF.

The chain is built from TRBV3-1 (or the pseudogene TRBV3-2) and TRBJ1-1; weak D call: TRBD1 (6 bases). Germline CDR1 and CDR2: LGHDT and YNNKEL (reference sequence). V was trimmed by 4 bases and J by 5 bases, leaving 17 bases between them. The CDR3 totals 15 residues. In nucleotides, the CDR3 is TGTGCCAGCAGCCCCCAAGGGGGGGGGTTAACTGAAGCTTTCTTT. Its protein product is CASSPQGGGLTEAFF.

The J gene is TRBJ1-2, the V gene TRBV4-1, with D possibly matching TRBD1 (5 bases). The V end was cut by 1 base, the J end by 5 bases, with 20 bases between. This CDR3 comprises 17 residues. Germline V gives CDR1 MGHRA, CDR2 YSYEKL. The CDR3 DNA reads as TGCGCCAGCAGCCAAGCCTTTAGGGACTCCGGGGGGTATGGCTACACCTTC. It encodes CASSQAFRDSGGYGYTF.

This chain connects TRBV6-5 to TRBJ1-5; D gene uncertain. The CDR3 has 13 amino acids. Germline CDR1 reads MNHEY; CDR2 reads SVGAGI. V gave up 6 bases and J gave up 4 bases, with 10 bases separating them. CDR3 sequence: CASREGGNQPQHF. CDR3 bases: TGTGCCAGCAGAGAGGGAGGAAATCAGCCCCAGCATTTT.

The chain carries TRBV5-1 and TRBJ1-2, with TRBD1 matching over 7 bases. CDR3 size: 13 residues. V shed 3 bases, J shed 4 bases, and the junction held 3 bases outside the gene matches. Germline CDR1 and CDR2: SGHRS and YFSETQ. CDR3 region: CASSSGQVYGYTF. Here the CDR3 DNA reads TGCGCCAGCAGCTCCGGACAGGTCTATGGCTACACCTTC.

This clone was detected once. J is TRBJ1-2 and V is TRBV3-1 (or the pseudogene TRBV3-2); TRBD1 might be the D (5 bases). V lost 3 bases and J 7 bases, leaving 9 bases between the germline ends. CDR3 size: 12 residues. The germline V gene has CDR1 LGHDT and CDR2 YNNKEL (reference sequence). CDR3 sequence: CASSHTGTGYTF. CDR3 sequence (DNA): TGTGCCAGCAGCCATACAGGCACTGGCTACACCTTC.

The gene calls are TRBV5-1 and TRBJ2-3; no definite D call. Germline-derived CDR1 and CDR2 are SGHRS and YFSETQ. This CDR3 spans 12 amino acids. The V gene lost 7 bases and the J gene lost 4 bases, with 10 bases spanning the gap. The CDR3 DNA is TGCGCCAGCTATGGATATGCAGATACGCAGTATTTT. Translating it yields CASYGYADTQYF.

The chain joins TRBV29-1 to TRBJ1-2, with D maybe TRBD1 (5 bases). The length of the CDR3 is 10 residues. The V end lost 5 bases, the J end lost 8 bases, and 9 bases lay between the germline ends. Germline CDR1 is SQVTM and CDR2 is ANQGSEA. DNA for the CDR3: TGCAGCGTTCCCGAGGGGGGCTACACCTTC. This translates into CSVPEGGYTF.